This T cell receptor (beta chain) was documented in a study of regulatory T cells in long-lasting Graves disease. Germline V gene sequence: CDR1 DFQATT, CDR2 SNEGSKA (reference sequence). The CDR3 is 14 amino acids. Between the trimmed V and J ends, which lost 1 base and 2 bases, there was a span of 9 bases. Time point noted: persistent/refractory GD, antithyroid drugs over 5 years with positive TRAb. The TCR library was made from RNA extracted from PBMCs. This clonotype was counted between two and nine times. Both iRepertoire HTBI primers and Arm-PCR of CDR3 regions were used to build the TCR beta libraries. One entry per CDR3 protein results from TCRdb running MiXCR on the multiplex PCR reads. The table lists about 660,000 distinct CDR3 sequences, roughly 30% of them singletons.

The receptor was derived from a female donor with Graves disease. The sequences come from peripheral blood mononuclear cells (PBMCs), collected when the disease was refractory, from a patient treated with antithyroid drugs. The chain combines TRBV20-1 with TRBJ1-3; D may be TRBD1 (6 bases). The CDR3 is CSARVGGTGNTIYF. For the CDR3, the DNA is TGCAGTGCTAGAGTTGGGGGCACTGGAAACACCATATATTTT.